A single sample is the source of the 30 T cell receptor beta chains below, sequenced in a study of CD8 T cells in Susac syndrome. A quantity of about 0.5 to 1 ug RNA underwent reverse transcription using random hexamers. TCRdb processed the immunoSEQ multiplex PCR reads anew with MiXCR; each CDR3 protein has one entry. The sample carries about 300,000 distinct CDR3 sequences, roughly 94% recorded once. The specimen sequenced was CD4+ T cells from PBMCs. The receptors stem from a human donor with multiple sclerosis.

The chain is built from TRBV29-1 and TRBJ2-1, with D possibly matching TRBD1 (6 bases). The V end was cut by 1 base, the J end by 7 bases, with 23 bases between. Per the germline V gene, CDR1 is SQVTM and CDR2 is ANQGSEA. The CDR3 runs to 17 residues. Here the CDR3 reads CSVEVGLGALRANEQFF. Here the CDR3 DNA reads TGCAGCGTTGAAGTCGGATTGGGGGCACTCCGTGCGAATGAGCAGTTCTTC.

The chain has TRBV6-5 and TRBJ2-1; possible D gene TRBD2, 5 bases. Germline CDR1 reads MNHEY; CDR2 reads SVGAGI. The germline V and J ends were trimmed by 0 bases and 1 base, with 16 bases remaining between them. The CDR3 extends over 18 amino acids. CDR3 region: CASSYSRWGRGSYNEQFF. Written as DNA, the CDR3 is TGTGCCAGCAGTTACTCGAGATGGGGAAGAGGGTCCTACAATGAGCAGTTCTTC.

This clonotype was detected once. V usage is TRBV12-5 and J usage is TRBJ1-1, with D perhaps TRBD1 (5 bases). Per the germline V gene, CDR1 is LGHNT and CDR2 is FRNRAP. The CDR3 runs to 14 residues. With 5 bases removed from V and 0 bases from J, the gap between germline ends came to 10 bases. The DNA of the CDR3 is TGTGCTAGTGGTGACGGGACGGTGAACACTGAAGCTTTCTTT. Protein sequence: CASGDGTVNTEAFF.

V and J are TRBV20-1 and TRBJ1-1; D remains unclear. Germline V lookup: CDR1 DFQATT, CDR2 SNEGSKA (reference sequence). V was pared by 3 bases and J by 4 bases, with 15 bases between. The CDR3 extends over 14 amino acids. The CDR3 is CSASKTRKATEAFF. In nucleotides, the CDR3 is TGCAGTGCTAGTAAGACTCGAAAGGCCACTGAAGCTTTCTTT.

This sequence joins TRBV5-6 and TRBJ2-3, with 11 bases matching TRBD2. Looked up from germline, CDR1 is SGHDT and CDR2 is YYEEEE. The CDR3 length is 17 residues. After removal of 4 bases from V and 5 bases from J, the junction contained 12 bases not matched to a gene. The CDR3 here is CASSRTTSGIPKDTQYF. The CDR3, as DNA: TGTGCCAGCAGCCGGACGACTAGCGGGATCCCTAAAGATACGCAGTATTTT.

About this clonotype itself: One end of the junction does not line up with germline, which may come from a read error. The rearrangement uses TRBV7-7 and TRBJ2-1; the match to TRBD2 covers 8 bases. CDR1 SSHAT and CDR2 FNYEAQ come from the germline V gene (reference sequence). The CDR3 has 13 residues. CDR3 region: CASSSGGRSEQFF. CDR3 coding DNA: TGTGCTAGCAGCTCGGGGGGGAGGAGTGAGCAGTTCTTC.

The chain carries TRBV7-9 and TRBJ2-6; unclear D gene. CDR1 is SEHNR, CDR2 FQNEAQ, per germline (reference sequence). Trimming took off 4 bases at V and 2 bases at J, with 12 bases between the two ends. This CDR3 region has 16 residues. CDR3 loop: CASSSPAGPGANVLTF. CDR3 coding DNA: TGTGCCAGCAGCTCCCCGGCCGGACCTGGGGCCAACGTCCTGACTTTC.

The chain has TRBV5-1 and TRBJ2-7; the D gene is possibly TRBD1 (6 bases). V lost 2 bases and J 0 bases, leaving 12 bases between the germline ends. From germline, CDR1 is SGHRS and CDR2 YFSETQ. The CDR3 sequence is 15 residues long. In nucleotides, the CDR3 is TGCGCCAGCAGCTTAGGACAGACCAGCTCCTACGAGCAGTACTTC. Amino acid sequence: CASSLGQTSSYEQYF.

V gene TRBV5-1 combines with J gene TRBJ1-5, with D possibly TRBD1 on 6 matching bases. The CDR3 extends over 17 amino acids. Trimming removed 3 bases at V and 6 bases at J, with 22 bases between. CDR1 and CDR2 from the germline V gene are SGHRS and YFSETQ. The DNA for the CDR3 is TGCGCCAGCAGCTCTCTACCGGGGCAGGGGACGGGTCAGCCCCAGCATTTT. It encodes CASSSLPGQGTGQPQHF.

The chain has TRBV2 and TRBJ1-5, with TRBD1 identical over 7 bases. The germline V gene has CDR1 SNHLY and CDR2 FYNNEI. The V segment lost 6 bases and the J segment 5 bases; nucleotides outside the gene matches: 7. The CDR3 contains 14 residues. Here the CDR3 reads CASRTDRVYQPQHF. The CDR3 DNA is TGTGCCAGCAGAACAGACAGGGTCTATCAGCCCCAGCATTTT.

The genes are TRBV7-2 and TRBJ2-1; D remains ambiguous. V lost 5 bases and J 9 bases, leaving 11 bases between the germline ends. The germline CDR1 and CDR2 sequences are SGHTA and FQGNSA. This CDR3 contains 12 residues. The CDR3 DNA reads TGTGCCAGCAGCCCCCTCGAAGGTGAGCAGTTCTTC. This translates into CASSPLEGEQFF.

The chain combines TRBV6-2 or TRBV6-3 with TRBJ1-2; D gene ambiguous. Trimming pared 5 bases from V and 4 bases from J, leaving 11 bases between. Germline V gene sequence: CDR1 MNHEY, CDR2 SVGEGT. This CDR3 spans 13 amino acids. CDR3 sequence reads: CASSSLGSYGYTF. The DNA for the CDR3 is TGTGCCAGCAGTAGCCTGGGATCCTATGGCTACACCTTC.

This rearrangement joins TRBV11-1 to TRBJ2-7; no definite D call. The ends were cut back, 3 bases at V and 3 bases at J, with 12 bases in the middle. This CDR3 is 14 amino acids long. CDR1 and CDR2 (germline): SGHAT, FQDESV (reference sequence). CDR3 sequence reads: CASSLGSQIYEQYF. CDR3 nucleotides: TGTGCCAGCAGCTTGGGCAGTCAGATCTACGAGCAGTACTTC. The full variable domain, completed using reference TRBV11-1 and TRBJ2-7, is EAEVAQSPRYKITEKSQAVAFWCDPISGHATLYWYRQILGQGPELLVQFQDESVVDDSQLPKDRFSAERLKGVDSTLKIQPAELGDSAMYLCASSLGSQIYEQYFGPGTRLTVT.

The chain is built from TRBV4-3 and TRBJ2-1; maybe TRBD2 (6 bases). The V gene lost 2 bases and the J gene lost 12 bases, with 11 bases spanning the gap. Germline V gene data show CDR1 as LGHNA and CDR2 as YSLEER. CDR3 length equals 12 residues. CDR3 DNA sequence: TGCGCCAGCAGCCAATACGGGGGTAGGCAGTTCTTC. It translates to CASSQYGGRQFF.

The chain employs TRBV19 and TRBJ2-3; D remains unclear. This CDR3 region has 14 residues. In germline, CDR1 is LNHDA, CDR2 SQIVND (reference sequence). V was cut by 1 base and J by 6 bases, with 11 bases left in between. CDR3 coding DNA: TGTGCCAGTAGTATAGCGCGATCCGGGGATACGCAGTATTTT. This gives the protein CASSIARSGDTQYF.

The chain carries TRBV6-5 and TRBJ1-2; the match to TRBD1 covers 9 bases. The CDR3 runs to 15 residues. Germline-derived CDR1 and CDR2 are MNHEY and SVGAGI. V lost 6 bases to trimming and J lost 2 bases; unmatched junction nucleotides: 7. The CDR3 reads CASSQTGTGNYGYTF. DNA for the CDR3: TGTGCCAGCAGCCAAACCGGGACAGGGAACTATGGCTACACCTTC.

This clonotype was counted a single time. The chain uses TRBV2 and TRBJ2-7; D gene uncertain. This CDR3 is 16 amino acids long. Germline V lookup: CDR1 SNHLY, CDR2 FYNNEI. Trimming cost V 2 bases and J 0 bases, with 14 bases left between them. The CDR3 region is CASSELGHGYSYEQYF. The CDR3 DNA reads TGTGCCAGCAGTGAACTGGGTCACGGGTACTCCTACGAGCAGTACTTC.

The chain is built from TRBV15 and TRBJ1-3; 7 positions match TRBD1. After removal of 5 bases from V and 1 base from J, the junction contained 2 bases not matched to a gene. Germline loops: CDR1 LNHNV, CDR2 YYDKDF (reference sequence). The CDR3 length is 14 residues. The CDR3 nucleotides are TGTGCCACCAGCCGGGGACAGTCTGGAAACACCATATATTTT. It translates to CATSRGQSGNTIYF.

This chain joins TRBV7-2 and TRBJ1-3; TRBD1 matches at 7 bases. CDR1 is SGHTA and CDR2 is FQGNSA in the germline V gene. The CDR3 covers 15 residues. V trimming: 5 bases; J trimming: 0 bases; junction bases outside the gene matches: 4. The CDR3 region is CASSRGPFSGNTIYF. The CDR3 bases are TGTGCCAGCAGCAGGGGGCCCTTCTCTGGAAACACCATATATTTT.

V usage is TRBV29-1 and J usage is TRBJ2-7, with 8 bases fitting TRBD1. V lost 4 bases, J lost 2 bases, and 7 bases stayed unmatched. The length of the CDR3 is 14 residues. CDR1 is SQVTM, CDR2 ANQGSEA, per germline. The CDR3 spells CSVVPGQGPYEQYF. Here the CDR3 DNA reads TGCAGCGTTGTACCCGGACAGGGTCCCTACGAGCAGTACTTC.

The V call is TRBV19, the J call TRBJ2-6; TRBD1 matches 7 bases. This CDR3 contains 16 residues. With V trimmed by 7 bases and J by 0 bases, 6 bases remained unmatched. Per the germline V gene, CDR1 is LNHDA and CDR2 is SQIVND (reference sequence). This CDR3 reads CASTTGLYSGANVLTF. DNA of the CDR3: TGTGCCAGTACGACAGGGTTGTACTCTGGGGCCAACGTCCTGACTTTC. Full variable domain (rest looked up from reference TRBV19 and TRBJ2-6): DGGITQSPKYLFRKEGQNVTLSCEQNLNHDAMYWYRQDPGQGLRLIYYSQIVNDFQKGDIAEGYSVSREKKESFPLTVTSAQKNPTAFYLCASTTGLYSGANVLTFGAGSRLTVL.

The J gene is TRBJ2-1, the V gene TRBV15, with a possible D match to TRBD2 (5 bases). Between the trimmed V and J ends, which lost 1 base and 4 bases, there was a span of 17 bases. The germline gives CDR1 LNHNV, CDR2 YYDKDF (reference sequence). The CDR3 totals 17 residues. CDR3 loop: CATSRVKGGPPYNEQFF. The CDR3, as DNA: TGTGCCACCAGCAGAGTAAAGGGCGGGCCCCCTTACAATGAGCAGTTCTTC.

The rearrangement joins TRBV20-1 to TRBJ2-3, with 7 bases that match TRBD1. Germline CDR1 and CDR2: DFQATT and SNEGSKA (reference sequence). The CDR3 loop spans 14 amino acids. The trim removed 5 bases at V and 4 bases at J, leaving 9 bases unmatched. The CDR3 sequence is CSADWDSQSDTQYF. The CDR3 nucleotides read TGCAGTGCTGATTGGGACAGTCAGTCAGATACGCAGTATTTT.

The chain joins TRBV6-5 to TRBJ2-1; the D is unclear. The germline V and J ends were trimmed by 0 bases and 5 bases, with 8 bases remaining between them. Per the germline V gene, CDR1 is MNHEY and CDR2 is SVGAGI. This CDR3 has 14 amino acids. In DNA form, the CDR3 reads TGTGCCAGCAGTTACTCGGATTACCACAATGAGCAGTTCTTC. Translating it yields CASSYSDYHNEQFF.

The J gene is TRBJ1-1, the V gene TRBV19, with no clear D. The CDR3 spans 17 residues. In germline, CDR1 is LNHDA, CDR2 SQIVND (reference sequence). The V and J ends lost 4 bases and 1 base respectively, with 19 bases between them. This CDR3 reads CASSTHSTRQGNTEAFF. The DNA for the CDR3 is TGTGCCAGTAGTACACACTCGACTCGGCAAGGGAACACTGAAGCTTTCTTT.

The chain combines TRBV7-9 with TRBJ2-3, with D possibly being TRBD1 or TRBD2 (5 bases each). Looked up from germline, CDR1 is SEHNR and CDR2 is FQNEAQ (reference sequence). CDR3 length: 17 amino acids. The ends were cut back, 7 bases at V and 4 bases at J, with 24 bases in the middle. This CDR3 is CASTGALTSFRSDTQYF. The CDR3 DNA sequence: TGTGCCAGCACCGGGGCGCTAACAAGTTTTCGTTCAGATACGCAGTATTTT.

V gene TRBV7-2 combines with J gene TRBJ2-5; no firm D call. The CDR3 sequence is 12 residues long. From germline, CDR1 is SGHTA and CDR2 FQGNSA. V lost 5 bases and J 7 bases, leaving 11 bases between the germline ends. As DNA, the CDR3 is TGTGCCAGCAGCGAGTTATTACGGACCCAGTACTTC. Its protein is CASSELLRTQYF.

This clonotype appeared a single time. The chain's CDR3 is CASSQVIRTGSPYEQYF. For the CDR3, the DNA is TGTGCCAGCAGCCAAGTGATCAGGACAGGGTCTCCCTACGAGCAGTACTTC. V and J are TRBV3-1 and TRBJ2-7; 8 bases are a match to TRBD1. CDR3 size: 17 residues. CDR1 and CDR2 from the germline V gene are LGHDT and YNNKEL (reference sequence). Trimming removed 1 base from V and 2 bases from J; junction bases left unmatched: 10.

This chain joins TRBV6-5 and TRBJ2-2, with 7 bases matching TRBD2. J gave up 3 bases and V 8 bases, and 9 bases lay outside the gene matches. The CDR3 is 15 amino acids. Per germline, CDR1 MNHEY and CDR2 SVGAGI. CDR3 loop: CASGSGEGYTGELFF. CDR3 nucleotides: TGTGCCAGCGGGTCCGGGGAGGGGTACACCGGGGAGCTGTTTTTT.

V gene TRBV29-1 combines with J gene TRBJ2-1; D is unresolved. Deletions cut 5 bases from V and 10 bases from J, with 12 bases between. Per germline, CDR1 SQVTM and CDR2 ANQGSEA. The CDR3 consists of 11 residues. In nucleotides, the CDR3 is TGCAGCGTTTGGCGGTCAGAGGAGCAGTTCTTC. Translated: CSVWRSEEQFF.